The 27 T cell receptor beta chains in this list originate from one sample, sequenced in a study of blood T cell repertoires in COVID-19 (dated by TCRdb to 2020 to 2022). To prepare the library, the immunoSEQ multiplex PCR assay was applied. Held by TCRdb, this immuneACCESS table contains in-frame sequences only and omits some clones. Under half of the omission traces to an unresolved V gene where checked; the cause of the rest is unknown. Across this sample there are about 200,000 clones, with about 85% seen only once. The top ten constitute around 2% of the sample. Source material: PBMCs or T cells enriched from blood (not recorded which). The receptors here all came from a young woman who had recovered from COVID-19.

The V and J genes are TRBV7-2 and TRBJ2-7; 8 bases line up with TRBD1. CDR1 SGHTA and CDR2 FQGNSA come from the germline V gene. V gave up 2 bases and J gave up 7 bases; unmatched junction bases: 10. The CDR3 is 15 amino acids. The CDR3 nucleotides read TGTGCCAGCAGCTTAAGCTGGCAGGGGGCGAGGGAGCAGTACTTC. This translates into CASSLSWQGAREQYF.

This chain connects TRBV9 to TRBJ2-1; perhaps TRBD2 as D (5 bases). Germline loops: CDR1 SGDLS, CDR2 YYNGEE. The CDR3 is made up of 14 amino acids. Trimming left V 0 bases short and J 5 bases short, with 9 bases between. CDR3 sequence: CASSVGLADNEQFF. The CDR3 nucleotides are TGTGCCAGCAGCGTAGGGCTAGCCGACAATGAGCAGTTCTTC.

The V gene is TRBV5-1, the J gene TRBJ1-4; 7 nucleotides line up with TRBD1. J lost 1 base, V lost 4 bases, and 4 bases had no gene match. This CDR3 has 15 amino acids. The germline gives CDR1 SGHRS, CDR2 YFSETQ. CDR3 in amino acids: CASSLRTGTNEKLFF. CDR3 in DNA: TGCGCCAGCAGCCTACGGACAGGAACTAATGAAAAACTGTTTTTT.

The chain joins TRBV6-5 to TRBJ2-5; 8 bases line up with TRBD1. V trimming: 6 bases; J trimming: 5 bases; junction bases outside the gene matches: 11. The CDR3 is made up of 15 amino acids. The germline V gene has CDR1 MNHEY and CDR2 SVGAGI. CDR3 region: CASRKLRGRGETQYF. In DNA, the CDR3 is TGTGCCAGCAGAAAACTCAGGGGGCGCGGGGAGACCCAGTACTTC.

J is TRBJ1-2 and V is TRBV7-2; 8 bases align to TRBD1. CDR1 and CDR2 (germline): SGHTA, FQGNSA. This CDR3 comprises 15 residues. The V and J ends lost 4 bases and 6 bases, in that order; junction bases with no gene match: 10. This chain's CDR3 is CASSYPGQAFDGYTF. The CDR3 DNA follows: TGTGCCAGCAGCTATCCGGGACAGGCGTTCGATGGCTACACCTTC. The whole variable domain, remainder taken from reference TRBV7-2 and TRBJ1-2, is GAGVSQSPSNKVTEKGKDVELRCDPISGHTALYWYRQSLGQGLEFLIYFQGNSAPDKSGLPSDRFSAERTGGSVSTLTIQRTQQEDSAVYLCASSYPGQAFDGYTFGSGTRLTVV.

The chain couples TRBV7-9 to TRBJ1-2, with D possibly TRBD1 on 5 matching bases. CDR3 length: 15 residues. V lost 3 bases, J lost 6 bases, and 17 bases lay in between. Germline V gene data show CDR1 as SEHNR and CDR2 as FQNEAQ (reference sequence). The CDR3 DNA reads TGTGCCAGCAGCTTTCGCGGAGCTGAACAGGATGGCTACACCTTC. Translating it yields CASSFRGAEQDGYTF.

This chain connects TRBV30 to TRBJ1-6, with TRBD1 matching 7 bases. The CDR3 covers 13 residues. Per the germline V gene, CDR1 is GTSNPN and CDR2 is SVGIG (reference sequence). V was clipped by 3 bases and J by 10 bases; unmatched bases: 6. CDR3 nucleotides: TGTGCCTGGAGGTGGGACAGAAGCTCACCCCTCCACTTT. Encoded protein: CAWRWDRSSPLHF.

V gene TRBV25-1 combines with J gene TRBJ2-7; the D gene is possibly TRBD1 (7 bases). Germline lookup yields CDR1 MGHDK and CDR2 SYGVNS. The V end was cut by 0 bases, the J end by 3 bases, with 12 bases between. The CDR3 totals 15 residues. CDR3 protein: CASSEYQGGNYEQYF. In nucleotides, the CDR3 is TGTGCCAGCAGTGAATACCAGGGGGGCAACTACGAGCAGTACTTC.

The rearrangement links TRBV9 to TRBJ2-5; D is uncertain. Germline assignment: CDR1 SGDLS and CDR2 YYNGEE. The CDR3 is 14 residues long. The V end lost 1 base, the J end lost 5 bases, and 12 bases lay between the germline ends. CDR3 nucleotides: TGTGCCAGCAGCGTAAATCCAACCGGGGAGACCCAGTACTTC. Its protein is CASSVNPTGETQYF.

The rearrangement joins TRBV10-3 to TRBJ2-1; 7 bases fit TRBD2. Germline V gives CDR1 ENHRY, CDR2 SYGVKD. V lost 8 bases and J lost 0; bases outside the gene matches: 1. The length of the CDR3 is 13 residues. CDR3 residues: CAIGLGSYNEQFF. The CDR3 DNA reads as TGTGCCATCGGACTAGGCTCCTACAATGAGCAGTTCTTC.

The CDR3 nucleotides read TGCGCCAGCAGCTTCCGGCAAGAGACCCAGTACTTC. It codes for CASSFRQETQYF. The J gene is TRBJ2-5, the V gene TRBV5-1; D unresolved. CDR1 and CDR2 from the germline V gene are SGHRS and YFSETQ. The CDR3 runs to 12 residues. V lost 2 bases and J 2 bases, leaving 4 bases between the germline ends.

The chain links TRBV5-8 to TRBJ2-3, with TRBD2 identical over 11 bases. CDR1 SGHTS and CDR2 YDEGEE come from the germline V gene. The CDR3 has 16 residues. V shed 0 bases, J shed 2 bases, and the junction held 2 bases outside the gene matches. The CDR3 DNA is TGTGCCAGCAGCTTGGGACTAGCGGGAATCACAGATACGCAGTATTTT. This sequence encodes CASSLGLAGITDTQYF.

This clone was observed once. The chain links TRBV11-2 to TRBJ1-3; no clear D gene. Looked up from germline, CDR1 is SGHAT and CDR2 is FQNNGV. V lost 2 bases to trimming and J lost 0 bases, with 8 bases between them. The CDR3 runs to 15 residues. Written as DNA, the CDR3 is TGTGCCAGCAGCTTAATACCGAGCTCTGGAAACACCATATATTTT. Translation: CASSLIPSSGNTIYF.

The J gene is TRBJ2-5, the V gene TRBV18; D perhaps matches TRBD1 (5 bases). The ends were cut back, 3 bases at V and 2 bases at J, with 13 bases in the middle. Germline CDR1 is KGHSH and CDR2 is LQKENI. This CDR3 is 15 amino acids long. The CDR3 sequence: CASSPLQDKQETQYF. The CDR3 bases are TGTGCCAGCTCACCGCTACAGGACAAACAAGAGACCCAGTACTTC.

V and J are TRBV5-4 and TRBJ1-6; 7 nucleotides line up with TRBD1. After removal of 4 bases from V and 3 bases from J, the junction contained 4 bases not matched to a gene. Germline V gene sequence: CDR1 SGHNT, CDR2 YYREEE (reference sequence). The CDR3 covers 15 residues. CDR3 region: CASSTGQVYNSPLHF. The CDR3, as DNA: TGTGCCAGCAGCACCGGACAGGTCTATAATTCACCCCTCCACTTT.

The gene calls are TRBV5-5 and TRBJ1-1, with D possibly being TRBD1 (5 bases). CDR1 SGHKS and CDR2 YYEKEE come from the germline V gene (reference sequence). V was clipped by 4 bases and J by 5 bases, with 18 bases between them. There are 15 residues in the CDR3. For the CDR3, the DNA is TGTGCCAGCAGCGTGACCTCTTCAGGGTGGACTGAAGCTTTCTTT. It encodes CASSVTSSGWTEAFF.

This clone came up once. The chain recombines TRBV5-1 with TRBJ1-4, with 9 bases that match TRBD1. Germline V CDR1 and CDR2: SGHRS, YFSETQ. The CDR3 is 17 residues long. With V trimmed by 0 bases and J by 7 bases, 10 bases remained unmatched. The CDR3 reads CASSLAQARQGGEKLFF. As DNA, the CDR3 is TGCGCCAGCAGCTTGGCCCAGGCGAGACAGGGGGGTGAAAAACTGTTTTTT.

The chain links TRBV11-3 to TRBJ1-2; TRBD1 aligns across 8 bases. CDR3 length: 15 amino acids. The V segment lost 2 bases and the J segment 1 base; nucleotides outside the gene matches: 3. Germline assignment: CDR1 SGHNT and CDR2 YENEEA. CDR3 coding DNA: TGTGCCAGCAGCTTAAAACAGGGGGGTAACTATGGCTACACCTTC. This translates into CASSLKQGGNYGYTF.

The chain couples TRBV4-2 to TRBJ2-6; a possible D gene is TRBD2 (5 bases). The CDR3 is 16 amino acids. V was pared by 0 bases and J by 0 bases, with 6 bases between. CDR1 and CDR2 (germline): LGHNA, YNFKEQ. The CDR3 sequence is CASSQDGSSGANVLTF. CDR3 DNA sequence: TGTGCCAGCAGCCAAGATGGGAGCTCTGGGGCCAACGTCCTGACTTTC.

The CDR3 here is CASSPPQDRGSYNEQFF. The CDR3 DNA sequence: TGTGCCAGCAGCCCCCCTCAAGACAGGGGCTCCTACAATGAGCAGTTCTTC. The genes are TRBV3-1 (or the pseudogene TRBV3-2) and TRBJ2-1; TRBD1 matches 8 bases. The CDR3 covers 17 residues. The J segment lost 0 bases and the V segment lost 4 bases, leaving 8 bases of the junction unmatched. Germline loops: CDR1 LGHDT, CDR2 YNNKEL (reference sequence).

V usage is TRBV19 and J usage is TRBJ1-6; maybe TRBD1 (5 bases). Trimming took 0 bases from V and 5 from J, leaving 5 bases between them. Germline lookup yields CDR1 LNHDA and CDR2 SQIVND (reference sequence). The CDR3 length is 14 residues. For the CDR3, the DNA is TGTGCCAGTAGTATAGACAGGGATAATTCACCCCTCCACTTT. It encodes CASSIDRDNSPLHF.

This clone was seen a handful of times. The chain employs TRBV2 and TRBJ2-5; 7 positions agree with TRBD1. The germline V gene has CDR1 SNHLY and CDR2 FYNNEI. After removal of 7 bases from V and 4 bases from J, the junction contained 12 bases not matched to a gene. The CDR3 loop spans 15 amino acids. The CDR3 loop reads CASNPTTGTLETQYF. The CDR3 DNA is TGTGCCAGCAACCCGACGACAGGGACGTTAGAGACCCAGTACTTC.

This chain uses TRBV7-2 with TRBJ1-5; perhaps TRBD1 as D (6 bases). The CDR3 has 12 residues. Trimming shortened V by 4 bases and J by 7 bases, and 8 bases separated the two germline ends. Germline CDR1 SGHTA, CDR2 FQGNSA. The CDR3 nucleotides are TGTGCCAGCAGCTCAGGACAGCAGCCCCAGCATTTT. Encoded protein: CASSSGQQPQHF.

V gene TRBV6-2 or TRBV6-3 combines with J gene TRBJ2-3; maybe TRBD2 (6 bases). The CDR3 spans 16 residues. V lost 0 bases to trimming and J lost 0 bases, with 10 bases between them. The V gene's germline CDR1 is MNHEY and CDR2 SVGEGT. The CDR3 here is CASSYSVGLSTDTQYF. DNA of the CDR3: TGTGCCAGCAGTTACTCAGTGGGACTTAGCACAGATACGCAGTATTTT.

The chain has TRBV6-5 and TRBJ1-2; 8 bases line up with TRBD1. V lost 4 bases, J lost 2 bases, and 3 bases stayed unmatched. The CDR3 is 14 residues long. CDR1 and CDR2 from the germline V gene are MNHEY and SVGAGI. The CDR3 here is CASSFNRGNYGYTF. The CDR3 region has the DNA TGTGCCAGCAGTTTCAACAGGGGGAACTATGGCTACACCTTC.

The chain is built from TRBV2 and TRBJ2-1, with 7 bases aligning to TRBD1. The CDR3 is 16 amino acids. Trimming cost V 4 bases and J 9 bases; bases outside gene matches: 15. In germline, CDR1 is SNHLY, CDR2 FYNNEI. The CDR3 region is CASSGVGQSLQGEQFF. The CDR3 DNA reads as TGTGCCAGCAGTGGGGTGGGACAGTCCTTACAGGGTGAGCAGTTCTTC.

The V and J genes are TRBV3-1 (or the pseudogene TRBV3-2) and TRBJ1-4; 9 positions match TRBD1. CDR1 is LGHDT, CDR2 YNNKEL, per germline (reference sequence). Losses at the gene ends were 3 bases for V and 8 bases for J; bases not matched to a gene: 7. This CDR3 comprises 15 residues. CDR3 sequence (DNA): TGTGCCAGCAGCCAGCCGGGACAGGGCCTGGAAAAACTGTTTTTT. Translated, it gives CASSQPGQGLEKLFF.